This T cell receptor beta chain stems from a study of T-cell memory formation after mild COVID-19. Overall study: Among the donors, TCR clusters were largely specific to each donor. Study-level points and caveats: Researchers found some responding clones in pre-infection memory, a sign that cross-reactive memory joined. Most CD4+ clones that shrank were in CM and EM, while CD8+ ones turned up in EMRA.

This clonotype was seen only a few times. Its specificity is unknown. TCR alpha and TCR beta cDNA libraries carrying sample barcodes and UMIs came from 5'RACE with constant-segment primers. TCRdb recomputed calls from the 5' RACE reads with MiXCR, one row per CDR3 protein. The profile shows about 470,000 distinct CDR3 sequences, roughly 18% of them singletons. Per germline, CDR1 KGHSH and CDR2 LQKENI. Trimming cost V 0 bases and J 6 bases; bases outside gene matches: 3. The length of the CDR3 is 14 residues. The sequence was collected from an adult woman who had mild COVID-19 (a few samples of this study predate the infection). Cell type and time point are not known. J is TRBJ1-2 and V is TRBV18; the match to TRBD1 covers 8 bases. The material sequenced was PBMCs or a T cell subset sorted from them (not recorded which). CDR3: CASSPPVDRDGYTF. DNA for the CDR3: TGTGCCAGCTCACCACCGGTGGACAGGGATGGCTACACCTTC.